Listed below are T cell receptor beta chains from one sample, sequenced in a study of Ad26.COV2.S vaccination and SARS-CoV-2 variants. Method: immunoSEQ multiplex PCR; TCRdb's copy keeps in-frame clones and lacks some. The data contain roughly 300,000 clones, around 90% of them singletons. This sample comprised peripheral blood, obtained in a trial of Ad26.COV2.S vaccine versus placebo. The receptors come from a person aged 18-65 years who received the Ad26.COV2.S COVID-19 vaccine or a placebo. Both conserved end residues are part of each CDR3. Part of the rows lack a size; the others show once, few, many or a class for expanded clones.

abundance	v_gene	j_gene	CDR3aa
once	TRBV18	TRBJ1-1	CASSPSGQNTEAFF
NA	TRBV7-3	TRBJ1-1	CASSPGRMNTEAFF
NA	TRBV6-5	TRBJ2-3	CASSYATSADTQYF
NA	TRBV27	TRBJ2-1	CASSIRDRADNEQFF
NA	TRBV6-5	TRBJ1-5	CASRRDSNQPQHF
NA	TRBV30	TRBJ1-1	CACESTEAFF
NA	TRBV15	TRBJ1-6	CATSRDLVGGDNSPLHF
NA	TRBV27	TRBJ2-1	CASSLTRGYNEQFF
NA	TRBV18	TRBJ2-3	CASSPGGRADTQYF
NA	TRBV28	TRBJ2-7	CASSGTGYEQYF
NA	TRBV20-1	TRBJ1-6	CSASLGSSRRGSPLHF
NA	TRBV5-1	TRBJ1-1	CASNVPGPYTEAFF
NA	TRBV2	TRBJ2-2	CATPGLAGGLNTGELFF
NA	TRBV10-3	TRBJ1-6	CATCTSNNSPLHF
NA	TRBV27	TRBJ1-2	CASSFTASNYGYTF
NA	TRBV7-9	TRBJ1-1	CASTRSGTEAFF
NA	TRBV7-8	TRBJ1-5	CASSFQQGGQPQHF
few	TRBV4-1	TRBJ1-2	CASSQGMVGNYGYTF
few	TRBV7-2	TRBJ2-7	CASTSGGYAYEQYF
once	TRBV29-1	TRBJ1-2	CSVDVGYTF
NA	TRBV7-2	TRBJ1-2	CASSSAGGAYGYTF
NA	TRBV5-1	TRBJ2-3	CASSSFTGGADTQYF
NA	TRBV27	TRBJ1-4	CASSFTGNEKLFF
NA	TRBV7-3	TRBJ2-2	CASSLTGNAGELFF
NA	TRBV7-9	TRBJ2-2	CASSPPTTSPGELFF
NA	TRBV7-3	TRBJ2-5	CASSLAGGRETQYF